Listed here are 15 T cell receptor beta chains from one sample, sequenced in a study of blood T cell repertoires in COVID-19 (dated by TCRdb to 2020 to 2021). The library was obtained by the immunoSEQ multiplex PCR assay. Drawn from immuneACCESS, this table holds only the in-frame rearrangements with V and J called that TCRdb kept. Clones are partly lost; checked studies trace under half to an unresolved V gene and leave the rest unexplained. The sample table records under 300,000 clones; approximately 87% of these occur just once. Of the sample, 3.5% to 5.5% is held by the ten largest clones. The sequencing input was peripheral blood. These receptors came from a man aged 55 to 70 who had recovered from COVID-19.

This chain connects TRBV27 to TRBJ2-1, with 12 nucleotides matching TRBD2. There are 15 residues in the CDR3. Trimming removed 3 bases from V and 4 bases from J; junction bases left unmatched: 1. Germline V gene data show CDR1 as MNHEY and CDR2 as SMNVEV (reference sequence). The CDR3 protein is CASSFGLAGYNEQFF. Here the CDR3 DNA reads TGTGCCAGCAGTTTTGGACTAGCGGGATACAATGAGCAGTTCTTC.

The V gene is TRBV6-2 or TRBV6-3, the J gene TRBJ1-5; TRBD1 aligns across 9 bases. After removal of 6 bases from V and 2 bases from J, the junction contained 8 bases not matched to a gene. Looked up from germline, CDR1 is MNHEY and CDR2 is SVGEGT. This CDR3 is 16 amino acids long. CDR3 sequence reads: CASSRDRGSGNQPQHF. In nucleotides, the CDR3 is TGTGCCAGCAGCCGAGACAGGGGGTCGGGCAATCAGCCCCAGCATTTT.

The chain employs TRBV29-1 and TRBJ2-3; 8 bases map to TRBD2. CDR3 length equals 13 residues. V dropped 4 bases and J dropped 4; count of bases not matched to a gene: 4. Germline V CDR1 and CDR2: SQVTM, ANQGSEA. The CDR3 is CSVASGSSDTQYF. CDR3 sequence (DNA): TGCAGCGTTGCCAGCGGGAGCTCAGATACGCAGTATTTT.

The V call is TRBV19, the J call TRBJ1-4, with TRBD1 matching 7 bases. There are 13 residues in the CDR3. V was pared by 6 bases and J by 4 bases, with 2 bases of the junction left unmatched. Looked up from germline, CDR1 is LNHDA and CDR2 is SQIVND (reference sequence). The CDR3 nucleotides read TGTGCCAGTAGCCACAGGGGTAATGAAAAACTGTTTTTT. Translated, it gives CASSHRGNEKLFF.

The chain carries TRBV5-4 and TRBJ2-2, with no clear D. Germline values: CDR1 SGHNT, CDR2 YYREEE (reference sequence). Trimming pared 2 bases from V and 8 bases from J, leaving 19 bases between. There are 16 residues in the CDR3. The CDR3 is CASSLGGRTHPGELFF. The CDR3 region has the DNA TGTGCCAGCAGCTTAGGCGGCAGAACCCACCCAGGGGAGCTGTTTTTT.

The chain joins TRBV7-3 to TRBJ1-2; D possibly corresponds to TRBD1 (5 bases). V was cut by 5 bases and J by 8 bases, with 18 bases left in between. Germline V lookup: CDR1 SGHTA, CDR2 FQGTGA. This CDR3 spans 14 amino acids. In DNA, the CDR3 is TGTGCCAGCAGCACCTTTCAGTTTCAGGGCGGCTACACCTTC. It is translated as CASSTFQFQGGYTF.

V usage is TRBV2 and J usage is TRBJ2-5, with D unclear. Germline V lookup: CDR1 SNHLY, CDR2 FYNNEI. CDR3 length: 13 residues. Trimming took off 5 bases at V and 3 bases at J, with 10 bases between the two ends. CDR3 nucleotide sequence: TGTGCCAGCAGTACCATAGGAGAAGAGACCCAGTACTTC. Amino acids: CASSTIGEETQYF.

The chain employs TRBV5-1 and TRBJ2-3; D possibly corresponds to TRBD1 (6 bases). The germline V and J ends were trimmed by 0 bases and 4 bases, with 15 bases remaining between them. CDR3 length equals 16 residues. Germline-derived CDR1 and CDR2 are SGHRS and YFSETQ. The CDR3 DNA follows: TGCGCCAGCAGCTTGGCCGGAACAGGGATTTCAGATACGCAGTATTTT. This sequence encodes CASSLAGTGISDTQYF.

This sequence joins TRBV6-2 or TRBV6-3 and TRBJ1-2; D is possibly TRBD1 (6 bases). V was shortened by 5 bases and J by 8 bases, with 18 bases between the two germline ends. Germline V gene data show CDR1 as MNHEY and CDR2 as SVGEGT. The CDR3 has 14 amino acids. For the CDR3, the DNA is TGTGCCAGCAGTCCCTCGGTACAGGGACGAGGCTACACCTTC. Its protein product is CASSPSVQGRGYTF.

V gene TRBV18 combines with J gene TRBJ2-2; 8 nucleotides match TRBD1. The germline V gene has CDR1 KGHSH and CDR2 LQKENI. V was pared by 3 bases and J by 2 bases, with 8 bases of the junction left unmatched. The CDR3 has 17 residues. The CDR3 here is CASSPNRQGTNTGELFF. For the CDR3, the DNA is TGTGCCAGCTCACCGAATCGACAGGGGACTAACACCGGGGAGCTGTTTTTT.

The rearrangement joins TRBV5-1 to TRBJ2-2; 7 bases are shared with TRBD1. V lost 6 bases, J lost 5 bases, and 4 bases stayed unmatched. The CDR3 is 13 residues long. The germline CDR1 and CDR2 sequences are SGHRS and YFSETQ. The CDR3 protein is CASKDRVTGELFF. The CDR3 bases are TGCGCCAGCAAAGACAGGGTTACCGGGGAGCTGTTTTTT.

The chain employs TRBV29-1 and TRBJ2-1; D is possibly TRBD1 (6 bases). CDR3 length: 11 residues. The V end lost 7 bases, the J end lost 7 bases, and 11 bases lay between the germline ends. The germline V gene encodes CDR1 SQVTM and CDR2 ANQGSEA. The CDR3 DNA is TGCAGCGAGAATCAGGGGAATGAGCAGTTCTTC. This encodes CSENQGNEQFF.

V and J are TRBV2 and TRBJ1-1; 9 bases match TRBD1. From germline, CDR1 is SNHLY and CDR2 FYNNEI. V dropped 9 bases and J dropped 0; count of bases not matched to a gene: 11. This CDR3 is 16 amino acids long. The CDR3 sequence: CASSGTGLSVNTEAFF. CDR3 nucleotide sequence: TGTGCCAGTTCCGGGACAGGGCTGTCGGTGAACACTGAAGCTTTCTTT.

The rearrangement links TRBV6-6 to TRBJ2-7; TRBD1 agrees at 9 bases. This CDR3 is built from 14 residues. Unmatched junction bases numbered 2, after V lost 2 bases and J lost 3 bases. CDR1 MNHNY and CDR2 SVGAGI come from the germline V gene (reference sequence). The CDR3 protein is CASSYGQGFYEQYF. The DNA of the CDR3 is TGTGCCAGCAGTTACGGACAGGGGTTCTACGAGCAGTACTTC.

Concerning this clone itself: The sample has other DNA sequences that encode this CDR3 too. The gene calls are TRBV18 and TRBJ2-7; 9 bases match TRBD2. This CDR3 has 15 amino acids. V lost 0 bases to trimming and J lost 5 bases; unmatched junction nucleotides: 5. Germline CDR1 and CDR2: KGHSH and LQKENI. CDR3 amino acids: CASSPPGAGGDEQYF. CDR3 bases: TGTGCCAGCTCACCACCAGGAGCGGGGGGCGACGAGCAGTACTTC.